This is a list of T cell receptor beta chains from one sample in a study of blood T cell repertoires in COVID-19. Assay used: immunoSEQ multiplex PCR; TCRdb lists only in-frame clones, some missing. The table shows about 96,000 clones, with approximately 84% occurring only once. The sequencing sample was made of peripheral blood. These receptor sequences come from a woman aged 60-75 years with acute or convalescent COVID-19. CDR3s leave out the opening cysteine and the closing phenylalanine or tryptophan. Fields, in order: V gene, J gene, CDR3 protein.

V gene: TRBV7-9; J gene: TRBJ1-1; CDR3 protein: ASSFRDSSAEAF
V gene: TRBV6-1; J gene: TRBJ2-1; CDR3 protein: ASSDGGRSYNEQF
V gene: TRBV30; J gene: TRBJ2-2; CDR3 protein: AWSVGDRVPGELF
V gene: TRBV25-1; J gene: TRBJ1-5; CDR3 protein: ASSGQGEAHQPQH
V gene: TRBV5-6; J gene: TRBJ1-2; CDR3 protein: ASSQRDRGNYGYT
V gene: TRBV18; J gene: TRBJ1-5; CDR3 protein: ASSQDRGLNQPQH
V gene: TRBV9; J gene: TRBJ2-3; CDR3 protein: ASSVAPDRGGADTQY
V gene: TRBV28; J gene: TRBJ1-2; CDR3 protein: ASSLVLGTANYGYT
V gene: TRBV12-3/TRBV12-4; J gene: TRBJ1-4; CDR3 protein: ASTRGYEKLF
V gene: TRBV9; J gene: TRBJ2-1; CDR3 protein: ASSKSGGVTYNEQF